A single sample gave rise to the 7 T cell receptor beta chains below, sequenced in a study of vaccination and CD4 T cells after COVID-19 (dated by TCRdb to 2022 to 2024). No antigen is known for these receptors. This specimen's treatment or condition label, per the study, means: approximately nine-day PBMC culture with coronavirus spike peptide pools or control peptides (ViraFEST assay). The library came from PCR. The run used an Illumina iSeq 100. DNA from cultured CD4+ T cells was subjected to TCR sequencing with the Oncomine TCR Beta short-read assay at the Johns Hopkins FTIC core. Using fastp trimming at Q25 and MiXCR clonotype assembly, TCRdb reanalyzed the public sequencing data and kept in-frame beta chains. Merged by CDR3 protein, the rows form single entries marked with the most common genes and DNA. This sample lists more than 13,000 distinct CDR3 sequences; 20% to 25% were detected once. Less than 15% of the sample goes to the ten largest clones.

The sequencing here drew on CD4+ T cells from blood, cultured in vitro, taken before SARS-CoV-2 vaccination. The receptors stem from a human donor who received a COVID-19 vaccine.

The table lists this clonotype with a few counts. The chain recombines TRBV23-1 with TRBJ1-1; D gene unclear. TRBV23-1 is an ORF; its function is uncertain. V gave up 4 bases and J gave up 1 base, with 13 bases separating them. The CDR3 extends over 15 amino acids. CDR3 amino acids: CASSLTHFENTEAFF. For the CDR3, the DNA is TGCGCCAGCAGTCTTACGCACTTCGAGAACACTGAAGCTTTCTTT.

The rearrangement joins TRBV20-1 to TRBJ1-1; D possibly corresponds to TRBD1 (5 bases). Deletions cut 6 bases from V and 0 bases from J, with 17 bases between. Germline values: CDR1 DFQATT, CDR2 SNEGSKA (reference sequence). CDR3 length: 15 residues. The CDR3 loop is CSASNRQTMNTEAFF. The CDR3 region has the DNA TGCAGTGCCAGTAACAGACAGACCATGAACACTGAAGCTTTCTTT.

This clonotype has a handful of counts. The CDR3 DNA is TGTGCCAGCAGTAGGGGGACGGGAGCAGATACGCAGTATTTT. This translates into CASSRGTGADTQYF. The chain employs TRBV6-1 and TRBJ2-3; the D gene could be TRBD1 or TRBD2 (6 bases each). Germline V gives CDR1 MNHNS, CDR2 SASEGT. Between the trimmed V and J ends, which lost 5 bases and 4 bases, there was a span of 13 bases. The CDR3 spans 14 residues.

This chain links TRBV20-1 with TRBJ1-5, with TRBD1 as a possible D gene (5 bases). The CDR3 totals 13 residues. Trimming pared 4 bases from V and 6 bases from J, leaving 13 bases between. The germline gives CDR1 DFQATT, CDR2 SNEGSKA (reference sequence). The CDR3 DNA reads TGCAGTGCTATGAGGGGAGCGGGTCAGCCCCAGCATTTT. It is translated as CSAMRGAGQPQHF.

The V call is TRBV30, the J call TRBJ1-6; D is unresolved. Trimming pared 3 bases from V and 5 bases from J, leaving 11 bases between. The length of the CDR3 is 14 residues. CDR1 and CDR2 from the germline V gene are GTSNPN and SVGIG (reference sequence). This CDR3 is CAWRWRENNSPLHF. Here the CDR3 DNA reads TGTGCCTGGAGGTGGCGGGAGAATAATTCACCCCTCCACTTT.

This clonotype has just a few counts. V gene TRBV10-3 combines with J gene TRBJ1-2, with 7 bases lining up with TRBD1. V was clipped by 7 bases and J by 2 bases; unmatched bases: 10. CDR1 and CDR2 from the germline V gene are ENHRY and SYGVKD. This CDR3 contains 15 residues. CDR3 DNA: TGTGCCATCACCTCGACAGGGACTAGCAACTATGGCTACACCTTC. As protein: CAITSTGTSNYGYTF.

The rearrangement links TRBV6-1 to TRBJ1-6; TRBD1 is a possible D gene (6 bases). CDR3 length equals 14 residues. The V and J ends lost 5 bases and 13 bases respectively, with 18 bases between them. Germline CDR1 and CDR2: MNHNS and SASEGT. CDR3 in amino acids: CASSRDGLQGPLHF. In DNA form, the CDR3 reads TGTGCCAGCAGTAGGGACGGTCTCCAGGGGCCCCTCCACTTT.